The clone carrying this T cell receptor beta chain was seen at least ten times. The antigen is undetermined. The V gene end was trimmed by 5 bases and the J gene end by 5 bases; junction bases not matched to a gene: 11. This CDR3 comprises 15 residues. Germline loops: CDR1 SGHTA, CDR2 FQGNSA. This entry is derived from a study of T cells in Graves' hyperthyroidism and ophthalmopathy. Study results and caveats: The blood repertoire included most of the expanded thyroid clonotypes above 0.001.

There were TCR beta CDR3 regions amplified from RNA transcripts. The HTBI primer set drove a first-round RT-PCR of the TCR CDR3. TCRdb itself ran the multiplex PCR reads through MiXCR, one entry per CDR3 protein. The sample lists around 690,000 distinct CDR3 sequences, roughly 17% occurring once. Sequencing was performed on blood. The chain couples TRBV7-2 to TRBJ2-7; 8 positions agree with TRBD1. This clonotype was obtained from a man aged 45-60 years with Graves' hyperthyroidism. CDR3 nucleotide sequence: TGTGCCAGCAGCCTCACCCGGGACAGGCCCCACGAGCAGTACTTC. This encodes CASSLTRDRPHEQYF.